These 10 T cell receptor beta chains share one sample of origin, sequenced in a study of T cells in Graves' hyperthyroidism and ophthalmopathy. RNA transcripts gave rise to amplified TCR beta CDR3 regions. In the first-round RT-PCR of the TCR CDR3, the HTBI primer set was used. TCRdb re-derived calls from the multiplex PCR reads in MiXCR, one entry per CDR3 protein. The table lists around 700,000 distinct CDR3 sequences, roughly 20% of them singletons. Sequenced sample: blood. All receptors derive from a woman aged 45-65 years with Graves' hyperthyroidism that later progressed to Graves' ophthalmopathy.

This clonotype was seen only a few times. The gene calls are TRBV6-2 or TRBV6-3 and TRBJ1-2; no clear D. V gave up 0 bases and J gave up 6 bases, with 14 bases separating them. Per germline, CDR1 MNHEY and CDR2 SVGEGT. The CDR3 length is 15 residues. In DNA form, the CDR3 reads TGTGCCAGCAGTTACTCACGCGGATCGACACATGGCTACACCTTC. Encoded protein: CASSYSRGSTHGYTF.

This clonotype has only a few counts. This chain links TRBV12-3 or TRBV12-4 with TRBJ2-4, with unresolved D. V was clipped by 3 bases and J by 1 base, with 10 bases between them. The CDR3 spans 15 residues. DNA for the CDR3: TGTGCCAGCAGTTTTGTCCAGGATGCCAAAAACATTCAGTACTTC. Translation: CASSFVQDAKNIQYF.

The V gene is TRBV7-9, the J gene TRBJ2-7; 12 nucleotides agree with TRBD1. The CDR3 sequence is 17 residues long. With 0 bases clipped from V and 1 base from J, the junction kept 4 bases outside the gene matches. CDR1 is SEHNR, CDR2 FQNEAQ, per germline (reference sequence). CDR3 residues: CASSLALGQGASYEQYF. The CDR3 bases are TGTGCCAGCAGCTTAGCGCTGGGACAGGGGGCGTCCTACGAGCAGTACTTC.

At least ten counts were recorded for this clonotype. V and J are TRBV30 and TRBJ2-5; TRBD1 agrees at 10 bases. The V gene's germline CDR1 is GTSNPN and CDR2 SVGIG (reference sequence). Trimming took 2 bases from V and 2 from J; bases not matched to a gene: 5. This CDR3 spans 15 amino acids. The CDR3 region is CAWSKGQGRQETQYF. The CDR3 DNA reads as TGTGCCTGGAGTAAGGGACAGGGGAGGCAAGAGACCCAGTACTTC.

This clonotype was found many times. The J gene is TRBJ2-1, the V gene TRBV7-8; 9 bases align to TRBD2. This CDR3 spans 16 amino acids. From germline, CDR1 is SGHVS and CDR2 FQNEAQ. Trimming cost V 3 bases and J 0 bases; bases outside gene matches: 3. The CDR3 sequence is CASSFNSGSSYNEQFF. The CDR3 DNA is TGTGCCAGCAGCTTTAATAGCGGGAGCTCCTACAATGAGCAGTTCTTC. The complete variable domain, with remaining parts taken from reference TRBV7-8 and TRBJ2-1, reads GAGVSQSPRYKVAKRGQDVALRCDPISGHVSLFWYQQALGQGPEFLTYFQNEAQLDKSGLPSDRFFAERPEGSVSTLKIQRTQQEDSAVYLCASSFNSGSSYNEQFFGPGTRLTVL.

The chain recombines TRBV13 with TRBJ2-2; no definite D call. This CDR3 has 14 residues. V gave up 3 bases and J gave up 7 bases, with 12 bases separating them. The germline CDR1 and CDR2 sequences are PRHDT and FYEKMQ (reference sequence). The CDR3 bases are TGTGCCAGCAGCTTGGGCAGTTCAAGCGGGGAGCTGTTTTTT. Amino acid sequence: CASSLGSSSGELFF.

Only a few counts were recorded for this clonotype. This chain connects TRBV28 to TRBJ1-2, with a tentative D call TRBD1 (6 bases). Per germline, CDR1 MDHEN and CDR2 SYDVKM. The CDR3 has 16 amino acids. Trimming removed 5 bases from V and 2 bases from J, with 18 bases in between. The CDR3 DNA reads as TGTGCCAGCAGTCGAAAGGGGGACGCCGGCAACTATGGCTACACCTTC. It is translated as CASSRKGDAGNYGYTF.

This clonotype was seen more than once but under ten times. DNA of the CDR3: TGCAGTGCTAGCGGCACTAGCGGGCCACGCACAGATACGCAGTATTTT. Its protein product is CSASGTSGPRTDTQYF. The genes are TRBV20-1 and TRBJ2-3; TRBD2 matches 9 bases. The V gene end was trimmed by 3 bases and the J gene end by 1 base; junction bases not matched to a gene: 8. Germline V gene sequence: CDR1 DFQATT, CDR2 SNEGSKA (reference sequence). This CDR3 is 16 amino acids long.

This clonotype appeared many times. V gene TRBV27 combines with J gene TRBJ1-2; no reliable D call. Germline CDR1 reads MNHEY; CDR2 reads SMNVEV (reference sequence). V lost 0 bases and J lost 4, with 18 bases in between. This CDR3 comprises 17 residues. CDR3 DNA sequence: TGTGCCAGCAGTTTATCTACAGAACTAGGTCATGGCTATGGCTACACCTTC. Its protein product is CASSLSTELGHGYGYTF.

A note on this clonotype: A much more abundant neighbour one base away suggests this may be a read error. The rearrangement joins TRBV18 to TRBJ2-3; D is ambiguous. Germline V gene data show CDR1 as KGHSH and CDR2 as LQKENI. This CDR3 has 12 amino acids. The CDR3 DNA follows: TGTGTCAGCTCACCTTGGGGAGATACGCAGTATTTT. It specifies CVSSPWGDTQYF.